The 10 T cell receptor beta chains reported below all come from one sample, sequenced in a study of T-cell reconstitution after alpha-beta-depleted transplantation in children. TCRbeta library construction was performed incorporating unique molecular identifiers. Each CDR3 protein gets one entry after TCRdb re-called the PCR reads with MiXCR. The table includes approximately 400,000 distinct CDR3 sequences, roughly 10% detected once. The material sequenced was PBMCs from the stem cell graft donor, taken from the stem cell graft. The origin of the receptors is a human donor who donated a stem cell graft to a child with acute myeloid leukemia.

A few counts support this clonotype. The chain couples TRBV7-2 to TRBJ2-7, with unresolved D. The CDR3 runs 11 residues. Looked up from germline, CDR1 is SGHTA and CDR2 is FQGNSA. V lost 8 bases and J lost 7, with 12 bases in between. CDR3 nucleotides: TGTGCCAGCTACTGGGGTGGTGAGCAGTACTTC. It codes for CASYWGGEQYF.

This clonotype has a count of ten or more. The chain links TRBV12-3 or TRBV12-4 to TRBJ2-2, with 7 bases lining up with TRBD1. This CDR3 is built from 15 residues. The V segment lost 6 bases and the J segment 0 bases; nucleotides outside the gene matches: 4. CDR3 amino acids: CASSRTGTNTGELFF. The CDR3 DNA reads as TGTGCCAGCAGCCGGACAGGAACGAACACCGGGGAGCTGTTTTTT.

This clonotype was observed many times. The V gene is TRBV5-4, the J gene TRBJ2-4; perhaps TRBD2 as D (7 bases). CDR3 length: 17 amino acids. Deletions cut 2 bases from V and 0 bases from J, with 15 bases between. CDR1 is SGHNT and CDR2 is YYREEE in the germline V gene (reference sequence). CDR3 bases: TGTGCCAGCAGCTTCACCGGGGGGCCTATAGCCAAAAACATTCAGTACTTC. Amino acid sequence: CASSFTGGPIAKNIQYF.

V and J are TRBV10-2 and TRBJ2-2; the D call may be TRBD1 or TRBD2 (5 bases each). V lost 11 bases and J 2 bases, leaving 15 bases between the germline ends. The germline gives CDR1 WSHSY, CDR2 SAAADI. The CDR3 covers 14 residues. The CDR3 nucleotides read TGCGCCCAAAGGGACGGATCTAACACCGGGGAGCTGTTTTTT. It specifies CAQRDGSNTGELFF.

This clonotype was seen repeatedly, ten times or more. The chain uses TRBV14 and TRBJ2-5; D unresolved. This CDR3 has 12 residues. Germline V CDR1 and CDR2: SGHDN, FVKESK. V dropped 2 bases and J dropped 5 bases, with 6 bases sitting between them. CDR3 nucleotides: TGTGCCAGCAGCCAACAGAGGGAGACCCAGTACTTC. Its translation: CASSQQRETQYF.

Many counts were recorded for this clonotype. V is TRBV5-1 and J is TRBJ1-6; TRBD1 is a possible D gene (5 bases). The CDR3 extends over 15 amino acids. CDR1 is SGHRS and CDR2 is YFSETQ in the germline V gene. V shed 4 bases and J shed 4 bases, with 12 bases lying between them. DNA for the CDR3: TGCGCCAGCAGCAGGGACGGGCCGTATAATTCACCCCTCCACTTT. Its translation: CASSRDGPYNSPLHF.

In this sample, this clonotype turned up a few times. The CDR3 is CASREQGSNTEAFF. The CDR3 DNA reads as TGTGCCAGTAGAGAACAGGGATCGAACACTGAAGCTTTCTTT. The chain is built from TRBV19 and TRBJ1-1, with a weak D call TRBD1 (6 bases). From germline, CDR1 is LNHDA and CDR2 SQIVND (reference sequence). V lost 6 bases to trimming and J lost 1 base, with 12 bases between them. The CDR3 length is 14 residues.

This clonotype was recorded a few times. The rearrangement links TRBV5-1 to TRBJ1-1, with D hard to call. This CDR3 is 13 amino acids long. Trimming removed 2 bases from V and 0 bases from J, with 5 bases in between. The germline V gene encodes CDR1 SGHRS and CDR2 YFSETQ. CDR3 residues: CASSFNMNTEAFF. DNA of the CDR3: TGCGCCAGCAGCTTTAATATGAACACTGAAGCTTTCTTT.

The V gene is TRBV29-1, the J gene TRBJ2-1; D not certain. CDR1 and CDR2 (germline): SQVTM, ANQGSEA. This CDR3 contains 11 residues. The CDR3 nucleotides are TGCACAGTTGGAATATACAATGAGCAGTTCTTC. The encoded protein is CTVGIYNEQFF.

The genes are TRBV20-1 and TRBJ1-4; 12 positions match TRBD1. V lost 3 bases and J lost 8; bases outside the gene matches: 4. The CDR3 length is 14 residues. The germline V gene has CDR1 DFQATT and CDR2 SNEGSKA (reference sequence). This chain's CDR3 is CSASWDRGHEKLFF. The CDR3 bases are TGCAGTGCTAGTTGGGACAGGGGGCACGAAAAACTGTTTTTT.